A single T cell receptor (beta chain) is shown here with its context. The data were obtained in a study of blood T cell repertoires in COVID-19. Study-level background: Material from acute and convalescent COVID-19 was sourced from the United States, Italy and Spain. PBMCs, B-cell-depleted T cells, or T cells were the source of the cDNA or gDNA that made up the material.

The J segment lost 7 bases and the V segment lost 3 bases, leaving 22 bases of the junction unmatched. This CDR3 is built from 19 residues. Germline CDR1 is SGHTS and CDR2 is YDEGEE. As processed by the authors: Amplification from reference gene primers served as the basis for estimated nucleated cell counts. Clones were read by immunoSEQ multiplex PCR, and TCRdb kept only the in-frame ones, dropping some. V and J calls and clone size are copied from that table; D and trimming were computed from the DNA. Among roughly 290,000 clones listed, 80% to 95% were seen once. The Seattle patients joined while their infection was active and were tracked longitudinally afterward.

The sequence came from a woman in her twenties or thirties with COVID-19, enrolled during active disease. This chain joins TRBV5-8 and TRBJ2-7; 10 nucleotides agree with TRBD1. The sample comprised peripheral blood. The CDR3 spells CASSSGPGQGSPFGEEQYF. The CDR3 bases are TGTGCCAGCAGCTCCGGACCGGGACAGGGGTCCCCCTTCGGGGAAGAGCAGTACTTC.